This T cell receptor (beta chain) is drawn from a study of cytomegalovirus exposure and HLA in healthy donors. Study-level points and caveats: It was confirmed in vitro that a few of the CMV-associated chains were specific for CMV antigens. Differences between HLA loci emerged in a later analysis of TCR association rates, with DRB1 most and HLA-C fewest. Later on, analysis showed that most CMV-associated TCR beta chains appeared to be HLA-restricted.

PCR primers comprised 60 Vbeta and 13 Jbeta primers. The assay was immunoSEQ multiplex PCR, and TCRdb's table has in-frame clones only and misses some. Of more than 100,000 clones listed, around 72% were seen once; the top ten hold roughly 8.2%. The CDR3 extends over 15 amino acids. Per germline, CDR1 SGHTA and CDR2 FQGNSA. Trimming at V came to 7 bases and at J to 3 bases, leaving 9 bases not matched to a gene. Everyone who donated was a healthy bone marrow donor. On this clone: Its specificity is unknown.

The TCR comes from a woman aged 35 to 49 in good health and CMV-seropositive. Material: PBMCs. The V gene is TRBV7-2, the J gene TRBJ1-3, with 7 bases matching TRBD1. This CDR3 is CASTQDRAFGNTIYF. CDR3 sequence (DNA): TGTGCCAGCACCCAAGACAGGGCCTTTGGAAACACCATATATTTT. The whole variable domain, remainder taken from reference TRBV7-2 and TRBJ1-3, is GAGVSQSPSNKVTEKGKDVELRCDPISGHTALYWYRQSLGQGLEFLIYFQGNSAPDKSGLPSDRFSAERTGGSVSTLTIQRTQQEDSAVYLCASTQDRAFGNTIYFGEGSWLTVV.